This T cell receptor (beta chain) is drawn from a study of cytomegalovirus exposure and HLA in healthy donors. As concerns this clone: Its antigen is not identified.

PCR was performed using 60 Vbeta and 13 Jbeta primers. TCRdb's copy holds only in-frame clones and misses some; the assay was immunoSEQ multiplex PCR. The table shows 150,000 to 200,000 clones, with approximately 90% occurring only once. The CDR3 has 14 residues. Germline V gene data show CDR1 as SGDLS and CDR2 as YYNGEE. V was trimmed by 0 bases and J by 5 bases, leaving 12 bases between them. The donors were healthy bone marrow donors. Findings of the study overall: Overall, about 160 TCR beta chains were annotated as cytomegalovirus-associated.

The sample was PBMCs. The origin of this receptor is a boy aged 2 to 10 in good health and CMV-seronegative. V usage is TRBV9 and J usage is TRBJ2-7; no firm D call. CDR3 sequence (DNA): TGTGCCAGCAGCGTAGGCACCGCCGGAGACGAGCAGTACTTC. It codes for CASSVGTAGDEQYF.